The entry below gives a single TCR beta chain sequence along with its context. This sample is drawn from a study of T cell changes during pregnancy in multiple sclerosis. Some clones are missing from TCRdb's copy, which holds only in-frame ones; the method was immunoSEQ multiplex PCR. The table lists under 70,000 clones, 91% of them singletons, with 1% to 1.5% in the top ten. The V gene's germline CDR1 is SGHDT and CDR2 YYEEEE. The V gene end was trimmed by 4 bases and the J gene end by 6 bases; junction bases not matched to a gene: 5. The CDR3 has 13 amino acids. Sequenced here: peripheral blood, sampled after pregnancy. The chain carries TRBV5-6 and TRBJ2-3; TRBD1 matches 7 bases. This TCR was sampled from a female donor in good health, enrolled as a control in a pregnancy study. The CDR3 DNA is TGTGCCAGCAGCCAGCGGACAGGTGATACGCAGTATTTT. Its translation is CASSQRTGDTQYF.